What follows is one T cell receptor beta chain and its context. The target antigen is unknown. The sample is drawn from a study of blood T cells in healthy people across ages. Whole-study findings and limits: Investigators viewed diversity estimates from one million T cells as underestimates, the study reported.

The CDR3 runs 18 residues. V lost 1 base, J lost 2 bases, and 11 bases stayed unmatched. Looked up from germline, CDR1 is KGHSH and CDR2 is LQKENI. A J-beta primer mix and a sample-barcoded 5' primer were used in a second PCR of roughly 7 to 12 cycles. The template-switch adaptor, which had 12 random nucleotides, put a tag on each cDNA molecule. MiXCR, run by TCRdb on the 5' RACE reads, gives a single entry per CDR3 protein. The top ten hold 3% to 4.5% of the sample, which has 550,000 to 800,000 distinct CDR3 sequences, 20% to 25% seen once. Donor samples were obtained from healthy Caucasian individuals from Russia, aged about 6 to 95.

This TCR came from a man between 65 and 85 years old in good health. The chain joins TRBV18 to TRBJ2-5, with 9 bases aligning to TRBD2. Sequencing was carried out using blood. DNA of the CDR3: TGTGCCAGCTCACCACTTCTGGGTTCGCGGGAGGGACAAGAGACCCAGTACTTC. This translates into CASSPLLGSREGQETQYF.